The entry below describes one T cell receptor (beta chain). Its matching antigen is unknown. The data stem from a study of cytomegalovirus exposure and HLA in healthy donors. CDR3 length: 15 residues. CDR1 and CDR2 from the germline V gene are SGHTS and YDEGEE. J was trimmed by 6 bases and V by 3 bases; bases with no gene match: 5. Overall study results and limits: Excluded: some indistinguishable V segments such as TRBV6-2 and TRBV6-3. Later findings reportedly placed an Asian-associated ancestry cluster below the approximately 670-donor mean for N-insertions. Later analysis placed DRB1 highest and HLA-C lowest in TCR association rates, which differed by HLA locus. Cytomegalovirus-associated TCR beta chains were listed, numbering 164.

PCR used 60 Vbeta primers and 13 Jbeta primers. Sequencing used immunoSEQ multiplex PCR; TCRdb keeps in-frame clones, though not all of them. The sample carries roughly 220,000 clones, around 80% recorded once. This chain links TRBV5-8 with TRBJ2-2; 10 nucleotides line up with TRBD1. This receptor was obtained from a young man in good health and CMV-seronegative. Source material: PBMCs. DNA of the CDR3: TGTGCCAGCAGCTCGGGACAGGGGAGGCCCGGGGAGCTGTTTTTT. Protein product: CASSSGQGRPGELFF.